This T cell receptor (beta chain) came from a study of long-term antiretroviral therapy in people with HIV. General study points: Regardless of time point, clones expanded before ART dominated the repertoire. ART adherence was not documented, and neither viral resistance nor therapy changes had any data. Increased diversity was seen after ART, yet it remained lower than in transplant donor controls. Blood specimens, gathered between about 2004 and 2017, were possibly obtained under older ART regimens.

Remarks on this clone: The antigen is not known.

The CDR3 contains 13 residues. Looked up from germline, CDR1 is SGHRS and CDR2 is YFSETQ. V shed 0 bases and J shed 7 bases, with 11 bases lying between them. Sequencing relied on immunoSEQ assay v3.0, run at survey level. TCRdb keeps only in-frame clones here, not all; method: immunoSEQ multiplex PCR. Of some 19,000 clones in the sample, 86% were seen once. The genes are TRBV5-1 and TRBJ2-7, with a possible D match to TRBD1 (6 bases). The sequences come from unsorted PBMCs, collected 0.5 years after starting antiretroviral therapy. This TCR was sampled from a man aged 40-50 years with HIV. The CDR3 DNA reads as TGCGCCAGCAGCTTGGCCTGGCAGGGGGAGCAGTACTTC. Its translation: CASSLAWQGEQYF.